One sample yielded the 22 T cell receptor beta chains listed below, sequenced in a study of identical twins. TCRdb ran MiXCR on the 5' RACE reads and lists one entry per CDR3 protein. The sample lists about 460,000 distinct CDR3 sequences, more than 13% occurring once. These data were also filed under a second study, of yellow fever vaccine responses in identical twins.

Sequenced input: CD4+ T cells sorted from blood. The receptors originated from a woman younger than 35 in good health.

The gene calls are TRBV20-1 and TRBJ2-7; 9 bases are shared with TRBD1. The CDR3 consists of 13 residues. Germline CDR1 and CDR2: DFQATT and SNEGSKA (reference sequence). The J segment lost 5 bases and the V segment lost 3 bases, leaving 5 bases of the junction unmatched. The DNA for the CDR3 is TGCAGTGCTAGTGTTGGACAGGGGCACGAGCAGTACTTC. It encodes CSASVGQGHEQYF.

The chain uses TRBV12-3 or TRBV12-4 and TRBJ2-1, with D perhaps matching TRBD1 or TRBD2 (6 bases each). The V end lost 7 bases, the J end lost 4 bases, and 20 bases lay between the germline ends. The CDR3 length is 16 residues. CDR3 sequence (DNA): TGTGCCAGCATCGAACCGGGGGCGGGGTATTACAATGAGCAGTTCTTC. Residues: CASIEPGAGYYNEQFF.

There are a few counts of this clonotype. This sequence joins TRBV15 and TRBJ2-5; 7 bases line up with TRBD1. Germline V CDR1 and CDR2: LNHNV, YYDKDF (reference sequence). The CDR3 length is 14 residues. The J segment lost 2 bases and the V segment lost 4 bases, leaving 4 bases of the junction unmatched. The CDR3 reads CATSTWDSQETQYF. In nucleotides, the CDR3 is TGTGCCACCAGCACCTGGGACAGTCAAGAGACCCAGTACTTC. The full variable domain, rest sourced from reference TRBV15 and TRBJ2-5, is DAMVIQNPRYQVTQFGKPVTLSCSQTLNHNVMYWYQQKSSQAPKLLFHYYDKDFNNEADTPDNFQSRRPNTSFCFLDIRSPGLGDTAMYLCATSTWDSQETQYFGPGTRLLVL.

This clonotype was seen a few times. The genes are TRBV28 and TRBJ2-5; D remains ambiguous. CDR3 length: 16 amino acids. Germline assignment: CDR1 MDHEN and CDR2 SYDVKM. V was cut by 2 bases and J by 4 bases, with 17 bases left in between. The CDR3, as DNA: TGTGCCAGCAGTTTAATAAGTATCCTCGCGCGAGAGACCCAGTACTTC. This gives the protein CASSLISILARETQYF.

This clonotype appeared a few times. The V call is TRBV29-1, the J call TRBJ2-7; TRBD1 agrees at 8 bases. This CDR3 is built from 14 residues. Germline CDR1 is SQVTM and CDR2 is ANQGSEA. V trimming: 4 bases; J trimming: 1 base; junction bases outside the gene matches: 6. CDR3: CSVVGTGLSYEQYF. The CDR3 DNA reads TGCAGCGTTGTCGGGACAGGCTTATCCTACGAGCAGTACTTC.

The chain carries TRBV15 and TRBJ2-1, with 7 nucleotides matching TRBD2. J was trimmed by 8 bases and V by 6 bases; bases with no gene match: 13. The CDR3 runs 15 residues. The germline gives CDR1 LNHNV, CDR2 YYDKDF (reference sequence). Written as DNA, the CDR3 is TGTGCCACCAGGGGGAAGCGGGGAGGGCAGGATGAGCAGTTCTTC. Translated: CATRGKRGGQDEQFF.

This sequence joins TRBV10-3 and TRBJ2-3; perhaps D is TRBD1 or TRBD2 (5 bases each). Trimming cost V 8 bases and J 0 bases, with 12 bases left between them. CDR3 length: 14 amino acids. Germline V gene lookup returns CDR1 ENHRY and CDR2 SYGVKD. CDR3 nucleotide sequence: TGTGCCATCGGGGGTAGTTCAAGCACAGATACGCAGTATTTT. Translation: CAIGGSSSTDTQYF.

The chain combines TRBV28 with TRBJ2-6; TRBD1 matches 7 bases. Unmatched junction bases numbered 5, after V lost 6 bases and J lost 12 bases. There are 12 residues in the CDR3. Germline lookup yields CDR1 MDHEN and CDR2 SYDVKM. CDR3 protein: CASRTGSFVLTF. The CDR3 nucleotides read TGTGCCAGCAGGACAGGGTCCTTCGTCCTGACTTTC.

This clonotype was seen more than once but under ten times. This chain uses TRBV21-1 with TRBJ1-5; the DNA was not used to check the table's D call, TRBD1. TRBV21-1 is recorded as a pseudogene. This CDR3 is built from 16 residues. CDR3 DNA: TGTGCCAACCTGTCGGAGACCGTCGATAGCAATCAGCCCCAGCATTTT. It codes for CANLSETVDSNQPQHF.

The CDR3 coding sequence is TGCAGTGCTAGTTCCCCGACGAGAGTGAACACTGAAGCTTTCTTT. It specifies CSASSPTRVNTEAFF. The chain recombines TRBV20-1 with TRBJ1-1; no firm D call. This CDR3 has 15 residues. Germline CDR1 reads DFQATT; CDR2 reads SNEGSKA (reference sequence). V was pared by 3 bases and J by 0 bases, with 14 bases between.

This clonotype was seen only a few times. This chain connects TRBV20-1 to TRBJ1-4, with D uncertain. Germline CDR1 and CDR2: DFQATT and SNEGSKA (reference sequence). V dropped 2 bases and J dropped 6 bases, with 10 bases sitting between them. The CDR3 is made up of 13 amino acids. The CDR3 loop reads CSARPRTYEKLFF. CDR3 in DNA: TGCAGTGCTAGACCCAGGACTTATGAAAAACTGTTTTTT.

This clonotype has a handful of counts. The genes are TRBV7-2 and TRBJ2-1; D is perhaps TRBD1 (5 bases). CDR3 length: 14 residues. The V and J ends lost 5 bases and 7 bases respectively, with 15 bases between them. Germline V gene lookup returns CDR1 SGHTA and CDR2 FQGNSA. This CDR3 is CASSPDGRQNEQFF. The CDR3 DNA sequence: TGTGCCAGCAGCCCCGATGGCCGACAGAATGAGCAGTTCTTC.

A few counts support this clonotype. This chain joins TRBV5-1 and TRBJ2-3; possibly TRBD1 or TRBD2 for D (5 bases each). Between the trimmed V and J ends, which lost 6 bases and 0 bases, there was a span of 17 bases. The CDR3 length is 16 residues. Germline V lookup: CDR1 SGHRS, CDR2 YFSETQ. The CDR3 DNA reads TGCGCCAGCAAGCTTGCTGGGACGGCTAGCACAGATACGCAGTATTTT. Its protein product is CASKLAGTASTDTQYF.

This clonotype was seen repeatedly, ten times or more. The chain recombines TRBV20-1 with TRBJ2-5, with no clear D. Trimming removed 3 bases at V and 3 bases at J, with 5 bases between. This CDR3 is 11 amino acids long. Germline assignment: CDR1 DFQATT and CDR2 SNEGSKA (reference sequence). CDR3 coding DNA: TGCAGTGCTAGGCCGGAAGAGACCCAGTACTTC. It specifies CSARPEETQYF.

This clonotype occurred a few times. The J gene is TRBJ2-7, the V gene TRBV11-1; tentative D call: TRBD2 (6 bases). V lost 5 bases to trimming and J lost 5 bases, with 31 bases between them. Germline CDR1 reads SGHAT; CDR2 reads FQDESV (reference sequence). The CDR3 loop spans 19 amino acids. CDR3 sequence reads: CASSRLRPTGETTLNEQYF. Here the CDR3 DNA reads TGTGCCAGCAGCCGTCTCCGTCCAACGGGAGAGACGACCCTTAACGAGCAGTACTTC.

The chain combines TRBV6-1 with TRBJ2-7; D gene uncertain. The CDR3 sequence is 14 residues long. Germline-derived CDR1 and CDR2 are MNHNS and SASEGT. Deletions cut 5 bases from V and 0 bases from J, with 11 bases between. The CDR3 nucleotides are TGTGCCAGCAGTAGAGCCACCTACTCCTACGAGCAGTACTTC. Protein product: CASSRATYSYEQYF.

This clonotype was detected many times. The V gene is TRBV20-1, the J gene TRBJ1-1; 7 bases match TRBD1. This CDR3 spans 12 amino acids. After removal of 5 bases from V and 3 bases from J, the junction contained 3 bases not matched to a gene. Germline lookup yields CDR1 DFQATT and CDR2 SNEGSKA (reference sequence). In DNA, the CDR3 is TGCAGTGCTCCCGACAGGGACACTGAAGCTTTCTTT. Protein sequence: CSAPDRDTEAFF.

This clonotype has only a few counts. The chain combines TRBV5-1 with TRBJ1-5; D gene ambiguous. The germline gives CDR1 SGHRS, CDR2 YFSETQ. The CDR3 covers 14 residues. V lost 0 bases to trimming and J lost 4 bases, with 8 bases between them. The CDR3 here is CASSLEGLNQPQHF. As DNA, the CDR3 is TGCGCCAGCAGCTTGGAAGGCCTTAATCAGCCCCAGCATTTT.

This clonotype was recorded at least ten times. The chain links TRBV29-1 to TRBJ2-7; 7 nucleotides agree with TRBD1. V gave up 8 bases and J gave up 4 bases; unmatched junction bases: 14. The CDR3 length is 14 residues. Germline CDR1 SQVTM, CDR2 ANQGSEA. CDR3 in DNA: TGCAGCTCCCGGAGTAGTGACAGGGTATACGAGCAGTACTTC. Protein: CSSRSSDRVYEQYF.

In this sample, this clonotype turned up a few times. This chain joins TRBV29-1 and TRBJ1-1; D is undetermined. CDR1 and CDR2 (germline): SQVTM, ANQGSEA. V dropped 5 bases and J dropped 2 bases, with 9 bases sitting between them. The CDR3 is 12 residues long. The CDR3 reads CSVFSRNTEAFF. In DNA, the CDR3 is TGCAGCGTTTTTAGTCGAAACACTGAAGCTTTCTTT. Full variable domain (outside the CDR3, taken from reference TRBV29-1 and TRBJ1-1): SAVISQKPSRDICQRGTSLTIQCQVDSQVTMMFWYRQQPGQSLTLIATANQGSEATYESGFVIDKFPISRPNLTFSTLTVSNMSPEDSSIYLCSVFSRNTEAFFGQGTRLTVV.

This clonotype was detected only a few times. This chain uses TRBV20-1 with TRBJ2-7; 10 bases line up with TRBD2. Germline trimming cut 2 bases from V and 5 bases from J; bases unmatched to any gene: 9. The CDR3 runs to 15 residues. CDR1 is DFQATT and CDR2 is SNEGSKA in the germline V gene (reference sequence). CDR3 sequence: CSARPLAGMVNEQYF. The CDR3 bases are TGCAGTGCTAGACCACTAGCGGGAATGGTGAACGAGCAGTACTTC.

The chain links TRBV5-1 to TRBJ2-7, with 7 bases identical to TRBD1. Germline CDR1 SGHRS, CDR2 YFSETQ. Trimming removed 6 bases from V and 2 bases from J; junction bases left unmatched: 8. The CDR3 has 14 amino acids. The CDR3 is CASTPGQAPYEQYF. The CDR3 coding sequence is TGCGCCAGCACTCCAGGACAGGCGCCCTACGAGCAGTACTTC.